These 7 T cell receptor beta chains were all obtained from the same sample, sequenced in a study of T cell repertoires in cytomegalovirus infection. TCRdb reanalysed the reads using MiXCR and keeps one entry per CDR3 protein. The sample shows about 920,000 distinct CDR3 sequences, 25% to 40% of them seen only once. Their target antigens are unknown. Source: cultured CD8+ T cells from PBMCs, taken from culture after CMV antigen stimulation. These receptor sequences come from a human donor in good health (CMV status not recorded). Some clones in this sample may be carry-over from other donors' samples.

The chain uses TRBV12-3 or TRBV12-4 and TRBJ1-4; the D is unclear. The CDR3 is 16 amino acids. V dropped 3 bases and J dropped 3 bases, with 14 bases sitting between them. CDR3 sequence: CASSLWEWRANEKLFF. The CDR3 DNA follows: TGTGCCAGCAGTTTGTGGGAGTGGCGTGCTAATGAAAAACTGTTTTTT.

CDR3 sequence (DNA): TGTGCCAGCAGCTTTTGGCCAGAAAGCTCCTACGAGCAGTACTTC. Protein: CASSFWPESSYEQYF. The V and J genes are TRBV5-6 and TRBJ2-7, with unresolved D. CDR3 size: 15 residues. Germline V gene data show CDR1 as SGHDT and CDR2 as YYEEEE. V shed 2 bases and J shed 0 bases, with 12 bases lying between them.

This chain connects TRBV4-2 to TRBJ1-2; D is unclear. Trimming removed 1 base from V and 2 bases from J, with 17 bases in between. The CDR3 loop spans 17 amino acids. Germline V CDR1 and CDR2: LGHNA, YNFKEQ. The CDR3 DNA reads TGTGCCAGCAGCCAAGCAGCGGACTTACCACGAAACTATGGCTACACCTTC. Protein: CASSQAADLPRNYGYTF.

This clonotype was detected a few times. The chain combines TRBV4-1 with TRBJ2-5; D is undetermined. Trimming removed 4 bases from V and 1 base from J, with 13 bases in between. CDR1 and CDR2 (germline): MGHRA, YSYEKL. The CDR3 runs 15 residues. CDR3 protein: CASSLARATQETQYF. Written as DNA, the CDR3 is TGCGCCAGCAGCCTGGCTCGGGCTACCCAAGAGACCCAGTACTTC.

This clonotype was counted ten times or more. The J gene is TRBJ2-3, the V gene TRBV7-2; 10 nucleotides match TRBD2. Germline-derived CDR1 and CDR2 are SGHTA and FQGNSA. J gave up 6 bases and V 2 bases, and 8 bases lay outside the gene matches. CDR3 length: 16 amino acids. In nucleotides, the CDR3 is TGTGCCAGCAGCTTAAGTGGTCGAGCGGGGGGGGATACGCAGTATTTT. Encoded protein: CASSLSGRAGGDTQYF.

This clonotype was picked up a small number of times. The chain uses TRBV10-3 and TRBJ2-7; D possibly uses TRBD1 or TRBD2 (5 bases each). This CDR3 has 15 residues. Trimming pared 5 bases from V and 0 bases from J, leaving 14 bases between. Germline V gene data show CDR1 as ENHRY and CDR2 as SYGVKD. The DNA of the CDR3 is TGTGCCATCAGTACTGGGACGTCGAACTCCTACGAGCAGTACGTC. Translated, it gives CAISTGTSNSYEQYV.

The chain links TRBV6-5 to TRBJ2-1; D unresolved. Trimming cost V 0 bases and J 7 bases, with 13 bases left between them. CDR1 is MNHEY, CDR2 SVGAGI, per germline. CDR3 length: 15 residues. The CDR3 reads CASSYSKRKPNEQFF. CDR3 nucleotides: TGTGCCAGCAGTTACTCGAAAAGAAAACCGAATGAGCAGTTCTTC.